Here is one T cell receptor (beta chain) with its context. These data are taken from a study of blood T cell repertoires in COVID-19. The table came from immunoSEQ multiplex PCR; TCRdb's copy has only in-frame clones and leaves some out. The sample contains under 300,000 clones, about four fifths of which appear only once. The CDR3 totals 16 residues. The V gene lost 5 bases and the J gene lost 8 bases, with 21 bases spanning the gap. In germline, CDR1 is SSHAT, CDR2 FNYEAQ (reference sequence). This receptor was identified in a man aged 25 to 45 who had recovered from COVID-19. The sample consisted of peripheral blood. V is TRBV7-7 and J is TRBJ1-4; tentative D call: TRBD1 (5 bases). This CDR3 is CASSEGSGQVGEKLFF. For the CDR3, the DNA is TGTGCCAGCAGCGAAGGATCAGGGCAGGTTGGGGAAAAACTGTTTTTT.